The rows below give T cell receptor beta chains drawn from one sample of a study of blood T cells in healthy people across ages. In TCRdb, the 5' RACE reads were re-called with MiXCR into one record per CDR3 protein. The sample lists 1.5 million or so distinct CDR3 sequences, 40% to 45% occurring once. The sequenced material came from blood. The source of these receptors is a woman between 18 and 30 years old in good health. CDR3s include the opening cysteine and the closing phenylalanine or tryptophan. D genes are given only for firm matches. Clone size, where shown, is once, few, many, or a class for clones that have expanded.

J gene	V gene	D gene	clone size	CDR3 DNA	CDR3 protein
TRBJ2-2	TRBV7-2	.	few	TGTGCCAGCAGATTACACCTACCGAACACCGGGGAGCTGTTTTTT	CASRLHLPNTGELFF
TRBJ1-6	TRBV18	.	.	TGTGCCAGCTCACCACAGGGAGCAAATTCACCCCTCCACTTT	CASSPQGANSPLHF
TRBJ2-5	TRBV25-1	.	.	TGTGCCAGCAGTGAATATCGAGGTCCATGGGAGACCCAGTACTTC	CASSEYRGPWETQYF
TRBJ2-7	TRBV6-2/TRBV6-3	TRBD2	.	TGTGCCAGCAGTCACTCACTAGCGGGGGACAATGAGCAGTACTTC	CASSHSLAGDNEQYF
TRBJ2-5	TRBV27	.	few	TGTGCCAGCAGTTTACTTACCTCAGAGACCCAGTACTTC	CASSLLTSETQYF
TRBJ2-3	TRBV6-4	TRBD1	.	TGTGCCAGCAGTAACAGGGGGCTGGGCACAGATACGCAGTATTTT	CASSNRGLGTDTQYF
TRBJ2-1	TRBV6-5	.	few	TGTGCCAGCAGTTTCATAGTTGGAGGGGGGAGCTACAATGAGCAGTTCTTC	CASSFIVGGGSYNEQFF
TRBJ2-5	TRBV5-5	.	.	TGTGCCAGCAGCCCCGGGCTCTCAGTGGAGACCCAGTACTTC	CASSPGLSVETQYF
TRBJ1-6	TRBV7-2	.	.	TGTGCCAGCAGCAAAACCACGGGGGCCTCAGCATCACCCCTCCACTTT	CASSKTTGASASPLHF
TRBJ2-7	TRBV11-1	TRBD2	.	TGTGCCAGCAACCCCGGGACTACGTTTGGCGAGCAGTACTTC	CASNPGTTFGEQYF
TRBJ2-1	TRBV6-5	.	few	TGTGCCAGCATGGCACTAGTTTTGGGATACAATGAGCAGTTCTTC	CASMALVLGYNEQFF
TRBJ1-2	TRBV15	.	.	TGTGCCACCAGCCCGGCCTGGGAGCATACCTATGGCTACACCTTC	CATSPAWEHTYGYTF
TRBJ1-2	TRBV7-2	.	few	TGTGCCAGCAGCCCTGTGGGGGGCGCGGGGAACTATGGCTACACCTTC	CASSPVGGAGNYGYTF
TRBJ1-2	TRBV5-1	TRBD1	.	TGCGCCAGCAGGATCGACAGGGGTTACTATGGCTACACCTTC	CASRIDRGYYGYTF
TRBJ2-3	TRBV6-5	.	.	TGTGCCAGCAGTTTCAGACTTAACACAGATACGCAGTATTTT	CASSFRLNTDTQYF
TRBJ2-7	TRBV7-2	TRBD2	.	TGTGCCAGCAGCTTAGTAAGCGGGGCCACGTACGGGCAGTACTTC	CASSLVSGATYGQYF
TRBJ2-5	TRBV20-1	.	.	TGCAGTGCTTGGTACCTGAAGACCCAGTACTTC	CSAWYLKTQYF
TRBJ2-7	TRBV21-1	.	few	TGTGCCGCGGTCAAAACCTACGAGCAGTACTTC	CAAVKTYEQYF
TRBJ1-4	TRBV7-3	.	few	TGTGCCAGCAGCTTAAACGGCGGAACCAATGAAAAACTGTTTTTT	CASSLNGGTNEKLFF
TRBJ2-7	TRBV7-9	TRBD1	many	TGTGCCAGCAGTTTGGGACAGGGGGTGTCCTACGAGCAGTACTTC	CASSLGQGVSYEQYF
TRBJ2-5	TRBV12-3/TRBV12-4	.	.	TGTGCCAGCAGTTTAGCGGTACCTCAAGAGACCCAGTACTTC	CASSLAVPQETQYF
TRBJ2-1	TRBV6-2/TRBV6-3	TRBD1	.	TGTGCCGGCAGGTCCACAGGGGGCACGGGAAATGAGCAGTTCTTC	CAGRSTGGTGNEQFF
TRBJ2-3	TRBV6-2/TRBV6-3	.	.	TGTGCCAGCAGTTACCATATTTCGGATACGCAGTATTTT	CASSYHISDTQYF
TRBJ2-5	TRBV7-2	.	.	TGTGCCAGCAGCTCAGCGGCACTATTATACAATGAGCAGTACTTC	CASSSAALLYNEQYF
TRBJ1-5	TRBV27	.	.	TGTGCCAGCAGTTTATCCGGTAACAATCAGCCCCAGCATTTT	CASSLSGNNQPQHF
TRBJ1-2	TRBV6-5	.	.	TGTGCCAGCAGTTATGGGGGACGGAGTTCCACGTTGGGGGGCTACACCTTC	CASSYGGRSSTLGGYTF
TRBJ2-1	TRBV29-1	TRBD2	few	TGCAGCTTCTGGACTAGCGGGGGAGCCGAGCAGTTCTTC	CSFWTSGGAEQFF
TRBJ2-1	TRBV3-1	.	few	TGTGCCAGCAGCCAAGGAAGCGGTGAGCAGTTCTTC	CASSQGSGEQFF
TRBJ2-5	TRBV20-1	.	few	TGCAGTGCTAGAGGTGGGGACGCCTTACCACCAGAGACCCAGTACTTC	CSARGGDALPPETQYF
TRBJ2-1	TRBV27	.	few	TGTGCCAGCAGTTATCGGGTGGGCAATGAGCAGTTCTTC	CASSYRVGNEQFF
TRBJ2-1	TRBV20-1	TRBD2	.	TGCAGTGCCCCCGGACTAGCGGGAGGAATTGACAATGAGCAGTTCTTC	CSAPGLAGGIDNEQFF
TRBJ2-3	TRBV5-1	.	many	TGTGCCAGCAGCTTAAGCGGCCGCACAGATACGCAGTATTTT	CASSLSGRTDTQYF
TRBJ2-7	TRBV7-2	.	once	TGTGCCAGCAGCTTAAATACCGGGACTTACACCTACGAGCAGTACTTC	CASSLNTGTYTYEQYF
TRBJ2-7	TRBV6-6	.	.	TGTGCCAGCAGTCAGCCGAGCTCCTACGTGCAGTACTTC	CASSQPSSYVQYF
TRBJ1-6	TRBV4-2	.	few	TGTGCCAGCAGCCAACCCGGGTTTAATTCACCCCTCCACTTT	CASSQPGFNSPLHF
TRBJ2-1	TRBV29-1	.	once	TGCAGCGGCCGGGACGGCAGCTCCTACAATGAGCAGTTCTTC	CSGRDGSSYNEQFF
TRBJ2-5	TRBV20-1	.	few	TGCAGTGCTAGAGTCGGGGTGGCGGAGACCCAGTACTTC	CSARVGVAETQYF
TRBJ1-5	TRBV6-2/TRBV6-3	TRBD1	.	TGTGCCAGCAGTAACGGACAGGGAATCAATCAGCCCCAGCATTTT	CASSNGQGINQPQHF